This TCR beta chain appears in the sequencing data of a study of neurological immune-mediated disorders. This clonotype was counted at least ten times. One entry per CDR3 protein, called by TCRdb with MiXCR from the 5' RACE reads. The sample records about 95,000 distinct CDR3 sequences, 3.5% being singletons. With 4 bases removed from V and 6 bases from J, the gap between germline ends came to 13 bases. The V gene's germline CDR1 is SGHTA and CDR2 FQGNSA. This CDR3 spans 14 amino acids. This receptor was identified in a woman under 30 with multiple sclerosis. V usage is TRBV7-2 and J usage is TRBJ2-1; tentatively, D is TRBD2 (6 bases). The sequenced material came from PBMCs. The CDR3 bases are TGTGCCAGCAGCTCTGGCGGGACGACCAATGAGCAGTTCTTC. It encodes CASSSGGTTNEQFF.